The TCR beta chain under discussion was sequenced for a study of cytomegalovirus exposure and HLA in healthy donors. Trimming removed 0 bases at V and 7 bases at J, with 12 bases between. CDR3 length: 15 amino acids. The germline V gene encodes CDR1 SGHTA and CDR2 FQGNSA. The PCR made use of 60 Vbeta and 13 Jbeta primers. The protocol was immunoSEQ multiplex PCR, while the TCRdb copy is restricted to in-frame clones and leaves out a portion. The data contain approximately 100,000 clones, over 60% of them singletons. The chain is built from TRBV7-2 and TRBJ2-2; D gene unclear. The material sequenced was PBMCs. The clonotype originates from a man in his forties in good health and CMV-seropositive. CDR3 DNA: TGTGCCAGCAGCTTAGCCTTCGTATCGGGCGGGGAGCTGTTTTTT. Its protein product is CASSLAFVSGGELFF.